The 3 T cell receptor beta chains reported below all come from one sample, sequenced in a study of shared clonotypes between healthy human individuals (dated by TCRdb to 2020 to 2021). Preparation of the library involved the immunoSEQ multiplex PCR assay. TCRdb re-hosts the immuneACCESS table, in-frame sequences only. Its copies lack some clones; in the studies checked, an unresolved V gene accounts for under half of them, and the cause for the rest is not known. The sample records about 1,800,000 clones, less than 95% of which are singletons. The top ten hold roughly 1.2% of the sample. CD8 naive samples consisted of CD45RO-negative cells that were positively selected for CCR7, yielding a CD45RA+CCR7+ population without TemRA cells. Sequenced sample: naive CD8+ T cells sorted from blood. The cell subset or site tag for this specimen amounts to: CD45RA+CCR7+. These receptors were obtained from a man younger than 35 in good health.

V and J are TRBV6-5 and TRBJ2-7; 7 bases are a match to TRBD1. V gave up 2 bases and J gave up 0 bases; unmatched junction bases: 7. The CDR3 spans 16 residues. The V gene's germline CDR1 is MNHEY and CDR2 SVGAGI. The CDR3, as DNA: TGTGCCAGCAGTTACGGGTTGGGACAGATCTCCTACGAGCAGTACTTC. Amino acid sequence: CASSYGLGQISYEQYF.

This chain uses TRBV30 with TRBJ1-3, with 9 bases fitting TRBD1. Germline loops: CDR1 GTSNPN, CDR2 SVGIG (reference sequence). The CDR3 runs 18 residues. The junction had 14 bases not matched to a gene; V was cut back by 4 bases and J by 1 base. CDR3 residues: CAWTSPGWDRESGNTIYF. As DNA, the CDR3 is TGTGCCTGGACCTCTCCCGGGTGGGACAGGGAATCTGGAAACACCATATATTTT.

The V gene is TRBV6-6, the J gene TRBJ2-5, with 12 bases that match TRBD2. Germline V gene sequence: CDR1 MNHNY, CDR2 SVGAGI (reference sequence). This CDR3 spans 13 amino acids. V was pared by 11 bases and J by 5 bases, with 6 bases of the junction left unmatched. CDR3 residues: CAVTGTSGETQYF. DNA for the CDR3: TGTGCCGTTACCGGGACTAGCGGGGAGACCCAGTACTTC.